This T cell receptor beta chain was sequenced for a study of T cells after yellow fever vaccination. General study findings and limits: FACS-sorted repertoires could harbor abundant contaminating bulk-population clonotypes.

A note on this clonotype: Its antigen is still unknown.

Researchers made TCR cDNA using 5'RACE template switching, and this step added a universal primer site and UMIs. One entry per CDR3 protein results from TCRdb running MiXCR on the 5' RACE reads. The sample comprises around 350,000 distinct CDR3 sequences, 6.2% of which are singletons, and 15% rests with the top ten. This CDR3 contains 13 residues. The germline V gene has CDR1 SGHTA and CDR2 FQGNSA. With 1 base removed from V and 7 bases from J, the gap between germline ends came to 10 bases. This chain links TRBV7-2 with TRBJ1-2, with unresolved D. This specimen was PBMCs, taken 5 days after the yellow fever booster vaccination. This TCR was sampled from a man younger than 45 who received the YFV17D yellow fever vaccine. Here the CDR3 reads CASSLDGMSGYTF. In DNA, the CDR3 is TGTGCCAGCAGCTTAGATGGGATGAGTGGCTACACCTTC.